The 23 T cell receptor beta chains in this list originate from one sample, sequenced in a study of shared clonotypes between healthy human individuals. Here immunoSEQ multiplex PCR was the method, and the copy in TCRdb shows in-frame clones only, minus some. The table includes about 2.4 million clones, 90% to 95% detected once. Input material: naive CD4+ T cells sorted from blood. Subset denoted: CD45RA+ positively selected. The source is a man aged 18 to 30 in good health.

As concerns this clone: Being one base from a much bigger clone, this may be a read error. Other DNA sequences in the sample encode the same CDR3. The genes are TRBV5-6 and TRBJ1-1; D gene ambiguous. The CDR3 contains 13 residues. Germline values: CDR1 SGHDT, CDR2 YYEEEE. Trimming stripped 0 bases from V and 1 base from J, with 4 bases between. The CDR3 region is CASSLAGNTEAFF. The CDR3 DNA reads as TGTGCCAGCAGCTTGGCGGGGAACACTGAAGCTTTCTTT.

V and J are TRBV5-3 and TRBJ1-6; no reliable D call. TRBV5-3 is sorted into the ORF group, with uncertain function. V was shortened by 0 bases and J by 5 bases, with 9 bases between the two germline ends. The CDR3 sequence is 15 residues long. CDR3 coding DNA: TGTGCCAGAAGCTTGGGTATTCGCCATAATTCACCCCTCCACTTT. Translating it yields CARSLGIRHNSPLHF.

J is TRBJ1-2 and V is TRBV7-9; TRBD1 aligns across 9 bases. The germline V gene has CDR1 SEHNR and CDR2 FQNEAQ (reference sequence). The CDR3 sequence is 14 residues long. The V segment lost 1 base and the J segment 8 bases; nucleotides outside the gene matches: 5. In DNA, the CDR3 is TGTGCCAGCAGCTTAGGGGGACAGGGCGAGGGCTACACCTTC. This encodes CASSLGGQGEGYTF.

This clone was detected once. Other DNA sequences within the sample encode an identical CDR3. V is TRBV5-4 and J is TRBJ1-1; no definite D call. In germline, CDR1 is SGHNT, CDR2 YYREEE (reference sequence). The CDR3 length is 12 residues. The germline V and J ends were trimmed by 0 bases and 3 bases, with 3 bases remaining between them. The CDR3 DNA sequence: TGTGCCAGCAGCTTGGACTACACTGAAGCTTTCTTT. This codes for CASSLDYTEAFF.

The chain couples TRBV13 to TRBJ1-5; 10 bases are shared with TRBD1. The CDR3 is 19 residues long. Germline V CDR1 and CDR2: PRHDT, FYEKMQ (reference sequence). Trimming removed 5 bases from V and 2 bases from J; junction bases left unmatched: 15. The CDR3 protein is CASSRRDRGEGRGNQPQHF. The CDR3, as DNA: TGTGCCAGCAGCAGGAGGGACAGGGGTGAGGGTAGGGGCAATCAGCCCCAGCATTTT.

This clone came up a few times. The chain recombines TRBV6-5 with TRBJ1-1; D call uncertain. The CDR3 extends over 13 amino acids. V dropped 4 bases and J dropped 3 bases, with 9 bases sitting between them. The germline V gene encodes CDR1 MNHEY and CDR2 SVGAGI. The CDR3 bases are TGTGCCAGCAGTTCCATTCAGTACACTGAAGCTTTCTTT. Encoded protein: CASSSIQYTEAFF.

This sequence joins TRBV2 and TRBJ2-4; D is perhaps TRBD1 or TRBD2 (7 bases each). CDR1 SNHLY and CDR2 FYNNEI come from the germline V gene. This CDR3 is built from 16 residues. The germline V and J ends were trimmed by 5 bases and 0 bases, with 14 bases remaining between them. CDR3 DNA: TGTGCCAGCAGTTCCCAGGGGGGGGGAGCCAAAAACATTCAGTACTTC. Its translation is CASSSQGGGAKNIQYF.

V gene TRBV9 combines with J gene TRBJ1-3; D is possibly TRBD1 (5 bases). This CDR3 is 12 amino acids long. Trimming removed 6 bases from V and 2 bases from J, with 6 bases in between. The germline V gene encodes CDR1 SGDLS and CDR2 YYNGEE. DNA for the CDR3: TGTGCCAGCACGGACACTGGAAACACCATATATTTT. This codes for CASTDTGNTIYF.

CDR3 protein: CASSFRAQGSPLHF. CDR3 DNA sequence: TGTGCCAGCAGCTTTCGGGCCCAGGGGTCACCCCTCCACTTT. The chain links TRBV5-6 to TRBJ1-6, with D tentatively TRBD1 (6 bases). This CDR3 is 14 amino acids long. Trimming pared 2 bases from V and 10 bases from J, leaving 13 bases between. Per the germline V gene, CDR1 is SGHDT and CDR2 is YYEEEE.

The chain combines TRBV30 with TRBJ1-6; a possible D gene is TRBD1 (5 bases). V was shortened by 5 bases and J by 0 bases, with 11 bases between the two germline ends. The CDR3 spans 15 residues. Germline V gives CDR1 GTSNPN, CDR2 SVGIG (reference sequence). CDR3 residues: CAWGTRGSYNSPLHF. The CDR3 DNA reads as TGTGCCTGGGGTACTAGGGGCTCCTATAATTCACCCCTCCACTTT.

The genes are TRBV6-4 and TRBJ2-7; D may be TRBD1 or TRBD2 (6 bases each). Germline lookup yields CDR1 MRHNA and CDR2 SNTAGT. V was cut by 7 bases and J by 4 bases, with 20 bases left in between. CDR3 length equals 15 residues. The CDR3 loop reads CASTQRGGKFYEQYF. The CDR3 DNA sequence: TGTGCCAGCACCCAAAGAGGGGGGAAGTTTTACGAGCAGTACTTC.

This clone was counted a single time. J is TRBJ2-7 and V is TRBV10-3, with D possibly TRBD1 on 6 matching bases. This CDR3 region has 13 residues. The V end lost 6 bases, the J end lost 5 bases, and 14 bases lay between the germline ends. Germline CDR1 and CDR2: ENHRY and SYGVKD. DNA of the CDR3: TGTGCCATCAGCATCCGACAGGTCCACGAGCAGTACTTC. Protein product: CAISIRQVHEQYF.

The rearrangement joins TRBV19 to TRBJ1-5; maybe TRBD1 (5 bases). This CDR3 is 14 amino acids long. V lost 7 bases, J lost 6 bases, and 16 bases lay in between. The germline V gene encodes CDR1 LNHDA and CDR2 SQIVND (reference sequence). CDR3: CASNRDRRGQPQHF. CDR3 bases: TGTGCCAGTAACCGGGACCGCCGGGGTCAGCCCCAGCATTTT. The full variable domain, with the rest looked up from reference TRBV19 and TRBJ1-5, is DGGITQSPKYLFRKEGQNVTLSCEQNLNHDAMYWYRQDPGQGLRLIYYSQIVNDFQKGDIAEGYSVSREKKESFPLTVTSAQKNPTAFYLCASNRDRRGQPQHFGDGTRLSIL.

The chain uses TRBV2 and TRBJ2-7; 8 bases align to TRBD1. Trimming removed 6 bases from V and 3 bases from J; junction bases left unmatched: 10. The germline V gene encodes CDR1 SNHLY and CDR2 FYNNEI. The CDR3 runs 15 residues. CDR3 in DNA: TGTGCCAGCAGCCACTCAGGACAGGGATACTACGAGCAGTACTTC. Amino acid sequence: CASSHSGQGYYEQYF.

The chain has TRBV7-2 and TRBJ2-5; a possible D gene is TRBD2 (6 bases). Germline V gene lookup returns CDR1 SGHTA and CDR2 FQGNSA. V dropped 1 base and J dropped 0 bases, with 12 bases sitting between them. The CDR3 is 16 residues long. CDR3 loop: CASSLEGTVYQETQYF. In DNA, the CDR3 is TGTGCCAGCAGCTTAGAGGGGACTGTGTACCAAGAGACCCAGTACTTC.

The chain combines TRBV30 with TRBJ1-1; perhaps TRBD1 as D (5 bases). The V and J ends lost 6 bases and 1 base respectively, with 18 bases between them. This CDR3 spans 15 amino acids. In germline, CDR1 is GTSNPN, CDR2 SVGIG (reference sequence). CDR3 sequence (DNA): TGTGCCTGCAACTACCAGGGACGGTCGAACACTGAAGCTTTCTTT. Its protein product is CACNYQGRSNTEAFF. Using reference TRBV30 and TRBJ1-1 for the parts outside the CDR3, the full variable domain is SQTIHQWPATLVQPVGSPLSLECTVEGTSNPNLYWYRQAAGRGLQLLFYSVGIGQISSEVPQNLSASRPQDRQFILSSKKLLLSDSGFYLCACNYQGRSNTEAFFGQGTRLTVV.

The chain carries TRBV5-1 and TRBJ2-1; the match to TRBD2 covers 14 bases. Germline V lookup: CDR1 SGHRS, CDR2 YFSETQ. The CDR3 sequence is 16 residues long. The junction had 5 bases not matched to a gene; V was cut back by 0 bases and J by 9 bases. Here the CDR3 reads CASSLGGLAGVAEQFF. The CDR3 DNA is TGCGCCAGCAGCTTGGGGGGACTAGCGGGAGTTGCTGAGCAGTTCTTC.

The rearrangement uses TRBV10-3 and TRBJ1-2; 7 positions match TRBD1. Germline loops: CDR1 ENHRY, CDR2 SYGVKD. After removal of 7 bases from V and 0 bases from J, the junction contained 5 bases not matched to a gene. This CDR3 comprises 14 residues. The chain's CDR3 is CAITPGQPNYGYTF. DNA for the CDR3: TGTGCCATCACCCCGGGACAGCCTAACTATGGCTACACCTTC.

The V and J genes are TRBV5-6 and TRBJ1-1; a possible D gene is TRBD1 (5 bases). V was clipped by 2 bases and J by 5 bases, with 19 bases between them. Germline values: CDR1 SGHDT, CDR2 YYEEEE. This CDR3 comprises 16 residues. This CDR3 is CASSFISGAGRTEAFF. The CDR3 DNA reads as TGTGCCAGCAGCTTTATAAGCGGGGCTGGACGTACTGAAGCTTTCTTT.

This clone occurred many times. Other DNA variants within this sample encode the same CDR3. The rearrangement uses TRBV19 and TRBJ1-1; D is ambiguous. Trimming pared 5 bases from V and 0 bases from J, leaving 10 bases between. The CDR3 is made up of 14 amino acids. From germline, CDR1 is LNHDA and CDR2 SQIVND (reference sequence). CDR3 loop: CASSLGTVNTEAFF. DNA of the CDR3: TGTGCCAGTAGTCTCGGTACAGTGAACACTGAAGCTTTCTTT.

V usage is TRBV7-8 and J usage is TRBJ2-7, with D possibly matching TRBD2 (5 bases). This CDR3 is 15 amino acids long. Trimming took 2 bases from V and 2 from J, leaving 13 bases between them. CDR1 and CDR2 from the germline V gene are SGHVS and FQNEAQ. CDR3 in DNA: TGTGCCAGCAGCTTAAGTAGCGCACAACCCTACGAGCAGTACTTC. Encoded protein: CASSLSSAQPYEQYF.

In its sample, this clone was seen a few times. This chain joins TRBV5-1 and TRBJ1-6; D possibly corresponds to TRBD1 (6 bases). Between the trimmed V and J ends, which lost 4 bases and 11 bases, there was a span of 16 bases. Per the germline V gene, CDR1 is SGHRS and CDR2 is YFSETQ. The CDR3 contains 14 residues. As DNA, the CDR3 is TGCGCCAGCAGCCAGATCACAGGGTCGCCACCCCTCCACTTT. Amino acids: CASSQITGSPPLHF.

V is TRBV7-2 and J is TRBJ2-5; D is perhaps TRBD1 (7 bases). The CDR3 contains 16 residues. CDR1 and CDR2 (germline): SGHTA, FQGNSA. The germline V and J ends were trimmed by 5 bases and 5 bases, with 21 bases remaining between them. CDR3 residues: CASSPVRSGGGETQYF. In DNA, the CDR3 is TGTGCCAGCAGCCCCGTTCGTTCAGGGGGAGGTGAGACCCAGTACTTC.